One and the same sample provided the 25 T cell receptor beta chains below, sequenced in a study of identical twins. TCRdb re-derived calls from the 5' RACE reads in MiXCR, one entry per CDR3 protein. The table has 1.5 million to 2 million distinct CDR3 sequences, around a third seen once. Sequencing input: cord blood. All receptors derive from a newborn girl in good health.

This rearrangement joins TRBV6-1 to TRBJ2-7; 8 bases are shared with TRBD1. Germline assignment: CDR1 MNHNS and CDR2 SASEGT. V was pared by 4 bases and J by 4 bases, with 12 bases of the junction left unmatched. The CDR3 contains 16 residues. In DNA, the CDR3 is TGTGCCAGCAGTGTCCAGATTCCGGGACAGGCGTACGAGCAGTACTTC. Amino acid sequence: CASSVQIPGQAYEQYF.

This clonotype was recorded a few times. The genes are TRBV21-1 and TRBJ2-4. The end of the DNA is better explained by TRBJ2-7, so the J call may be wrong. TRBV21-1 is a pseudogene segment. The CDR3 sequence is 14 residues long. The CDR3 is CASSKNDGSNEQYF. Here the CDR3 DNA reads TGTGCCAGCAGCAAAAATGATGGATCGAACGAGCAGTACTTC.

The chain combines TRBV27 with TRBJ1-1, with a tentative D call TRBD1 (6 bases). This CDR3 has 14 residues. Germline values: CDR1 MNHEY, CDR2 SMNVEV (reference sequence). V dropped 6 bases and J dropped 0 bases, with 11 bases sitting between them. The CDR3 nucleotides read TGTGCCAGCAGCAAGGACAGACTGAACACTGAAGCTTTCTTT. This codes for CASSKDRLNTEAFF.

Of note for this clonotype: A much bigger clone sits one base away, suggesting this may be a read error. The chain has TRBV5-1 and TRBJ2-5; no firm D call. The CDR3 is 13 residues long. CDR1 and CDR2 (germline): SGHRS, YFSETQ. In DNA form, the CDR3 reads TGCGCCAGCAGCTTGATCGTCCAAGGGACCCAGTACTTC. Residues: CASSLIVQGTQYF.

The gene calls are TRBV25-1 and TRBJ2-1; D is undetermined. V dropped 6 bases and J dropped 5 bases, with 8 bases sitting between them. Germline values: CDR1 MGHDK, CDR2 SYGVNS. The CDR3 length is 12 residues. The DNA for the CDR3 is TGTGCCAGCAGGGCACAGAACAATGAGCAGTTCTTC. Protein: CASRAQNNEQFF.

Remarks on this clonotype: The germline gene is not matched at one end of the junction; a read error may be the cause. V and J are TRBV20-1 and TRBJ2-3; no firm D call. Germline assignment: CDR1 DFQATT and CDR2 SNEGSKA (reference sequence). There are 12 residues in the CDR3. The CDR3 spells CSSRVRTDTQYF. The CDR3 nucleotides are TGCAGTTCTAGAGTCAGGACAGATACGCAGTATTTT.

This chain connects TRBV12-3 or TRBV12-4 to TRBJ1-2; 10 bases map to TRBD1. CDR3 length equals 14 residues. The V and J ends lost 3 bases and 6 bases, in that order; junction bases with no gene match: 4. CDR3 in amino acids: CASSFTDRGNGYTF. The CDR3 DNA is TGTGCCAGCAGTTTCACGGACAGGGGGAATGGCTACACCTTC.

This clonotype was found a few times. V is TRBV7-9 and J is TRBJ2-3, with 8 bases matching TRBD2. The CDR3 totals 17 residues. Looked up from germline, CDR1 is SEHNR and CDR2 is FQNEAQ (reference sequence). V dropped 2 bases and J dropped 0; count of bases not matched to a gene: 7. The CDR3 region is CASSLPQLADSTDTQYF. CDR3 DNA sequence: TGTGCCAGCAGCTTACCCCAACTAGCGGATAGCACAGATACGCAGTATTTT.

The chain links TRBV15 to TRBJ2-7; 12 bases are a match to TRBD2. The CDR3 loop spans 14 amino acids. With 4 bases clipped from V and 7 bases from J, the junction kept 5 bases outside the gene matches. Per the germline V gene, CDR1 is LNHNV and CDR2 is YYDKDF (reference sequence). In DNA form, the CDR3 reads TGTGCCACCAGCACACGGACTAGCGGGAATGAGCAGTACTTC. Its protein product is CATSTRTSGNEQYF.

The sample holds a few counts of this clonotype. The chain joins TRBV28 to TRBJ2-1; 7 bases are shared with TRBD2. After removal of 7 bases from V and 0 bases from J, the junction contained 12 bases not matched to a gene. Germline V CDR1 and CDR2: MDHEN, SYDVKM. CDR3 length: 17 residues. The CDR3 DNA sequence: TGTGCCAGCAAAGCTTCTAGCGGCCTCAGCTCCTACAATGAGCAGTTCTTC. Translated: CASKASSGLSSYNEQFF.

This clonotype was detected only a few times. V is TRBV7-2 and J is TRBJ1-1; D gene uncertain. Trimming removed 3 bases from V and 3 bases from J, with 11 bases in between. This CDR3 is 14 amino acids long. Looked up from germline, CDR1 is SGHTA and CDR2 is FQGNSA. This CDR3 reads CASSFHSGYTEAFF. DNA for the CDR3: TGTGCCAGCAGCTTTCACAGTGGGTACACTGAAGCTTTCTTT.

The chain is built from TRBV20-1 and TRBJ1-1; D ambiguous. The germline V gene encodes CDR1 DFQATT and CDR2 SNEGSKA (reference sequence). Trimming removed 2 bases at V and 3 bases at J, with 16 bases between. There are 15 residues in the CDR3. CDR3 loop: CSARLGGRLDTEAFF. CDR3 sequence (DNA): TGCAGTGCTAGACTCGGAGGAAGACTGGACACTGAAGCTTTCTTT.

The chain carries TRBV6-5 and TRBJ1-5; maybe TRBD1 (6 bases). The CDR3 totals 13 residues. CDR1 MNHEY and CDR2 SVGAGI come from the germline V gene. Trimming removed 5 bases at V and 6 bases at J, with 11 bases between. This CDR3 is CASSRGRGQPQHF. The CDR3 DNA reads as TGTGCCAGCAGTAGGGGCAGGGGTCAGCCCCAGCATTTT.

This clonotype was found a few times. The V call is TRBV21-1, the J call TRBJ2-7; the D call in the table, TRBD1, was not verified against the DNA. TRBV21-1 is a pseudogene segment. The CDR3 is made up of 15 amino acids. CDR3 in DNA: TGTGCCAGCAGCAAAGAAGGGGGAAAAGAGTACGAGCAGTACTTC. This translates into CASSKEGGKEYEQYF.

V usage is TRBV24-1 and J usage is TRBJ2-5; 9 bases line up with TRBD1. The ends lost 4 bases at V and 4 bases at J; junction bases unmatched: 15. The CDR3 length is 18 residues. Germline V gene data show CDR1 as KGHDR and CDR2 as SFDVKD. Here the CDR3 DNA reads TGTGCCACCAGTGAGTCCCGGGACAGGGCCCTGCAGGGAGAGACCCAGTACTTC. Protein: CATSESRDRALQGETQYF.

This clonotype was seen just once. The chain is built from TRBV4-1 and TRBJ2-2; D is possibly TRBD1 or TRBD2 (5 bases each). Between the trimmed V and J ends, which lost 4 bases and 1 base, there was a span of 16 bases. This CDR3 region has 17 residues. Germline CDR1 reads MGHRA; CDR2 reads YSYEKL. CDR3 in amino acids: CASSPLLWGKNTGELFF. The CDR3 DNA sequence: TGCGCCAGCAGCCCCCTCTTGTGGGGGAAGAACACCGGGGAGCTGTTTTTT.

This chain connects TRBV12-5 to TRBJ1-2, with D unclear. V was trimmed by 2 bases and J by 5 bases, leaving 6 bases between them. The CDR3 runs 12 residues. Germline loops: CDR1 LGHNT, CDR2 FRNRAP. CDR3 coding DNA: TGTGCTAGTGGTTTGTCAGGTTATGGCTACACCTTC. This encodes CASGLSGYGYTF.

Here the CDR3 DNA reads TGCAGTGCTAGTCGCAGGCCGGGGGAAAAACTGTTTTTT. Its translation: CSASRRPGEKLFF. The rearrangement joins TRBV20-1 to TRBJ1-4; no clear D. The CDR3 totals 13 residues. Per germline, CDR1 DFQATT and CDR2 SNEGSKA (reference sequence). The V gene lost 3 bases and the J gene lost 8 bases, with 13 bases spanning the gap.

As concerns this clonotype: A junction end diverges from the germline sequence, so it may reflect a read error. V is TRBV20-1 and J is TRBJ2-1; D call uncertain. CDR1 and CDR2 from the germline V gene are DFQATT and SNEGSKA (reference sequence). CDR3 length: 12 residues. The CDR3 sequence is CSASFSHNEQFF. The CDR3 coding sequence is TGCAGTGCTAGCTTCTCCCACAATGAGCAGTTCTTC.

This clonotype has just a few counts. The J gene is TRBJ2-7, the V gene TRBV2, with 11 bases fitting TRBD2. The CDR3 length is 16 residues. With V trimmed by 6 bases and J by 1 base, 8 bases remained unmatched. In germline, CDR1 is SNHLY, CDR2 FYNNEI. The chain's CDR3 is CASSHTLAGGSYEQYF. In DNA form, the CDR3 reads TGTGCCAGCAGCCATACCCTAGCGGGGGGATCCTACGAGCAGTACTTC.

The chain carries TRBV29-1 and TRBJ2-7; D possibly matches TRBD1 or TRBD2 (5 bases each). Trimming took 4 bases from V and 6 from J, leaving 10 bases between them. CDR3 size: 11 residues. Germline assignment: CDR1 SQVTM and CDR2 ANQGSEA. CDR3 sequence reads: CSVGWGTEQYF. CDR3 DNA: TGCAGCGTTGGCTGGGGGACCGAGCAGTACTTC.

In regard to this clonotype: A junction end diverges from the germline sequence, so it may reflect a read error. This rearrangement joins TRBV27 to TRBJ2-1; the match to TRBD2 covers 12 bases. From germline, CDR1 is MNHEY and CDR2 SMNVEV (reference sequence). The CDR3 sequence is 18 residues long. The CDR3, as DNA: TGTGCCAGCAGTTTAAGCCGGACTAGCGGGACCTCCTGCAATGAGCAGTTCTTC. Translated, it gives CASSLSRTSGTSCNEQFF.

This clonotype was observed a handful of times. The CDR3 sequence is CASSLVRTSGTGTDTQYF. The CDR3 coding sequence is TGTGCCAGCAGCTTAGTAAGGACTAGCGGGACCGGCACAGATACGCAGTATTTT. The chain employs TRBV7-9 and TRBJ2-3, with 12 bases that match TRBD2. Germline V lookup: CDR1 SEHNR, CDR2 FQNEAQ (reference sequence). With 1 base clipped from V and 1 base from J, the junction kept 6 bases outside the gene matches. This CDR3 is 18 amino acids long.

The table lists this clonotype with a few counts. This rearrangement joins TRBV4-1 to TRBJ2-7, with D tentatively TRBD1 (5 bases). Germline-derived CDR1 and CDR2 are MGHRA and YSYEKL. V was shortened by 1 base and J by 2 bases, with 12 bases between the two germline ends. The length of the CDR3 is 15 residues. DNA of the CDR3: TGCGCCAGCAGCCAAGTCTTGACAGTAGCCTACGAGCAGTACTTC. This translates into CASSQVLTVAYEQYF.

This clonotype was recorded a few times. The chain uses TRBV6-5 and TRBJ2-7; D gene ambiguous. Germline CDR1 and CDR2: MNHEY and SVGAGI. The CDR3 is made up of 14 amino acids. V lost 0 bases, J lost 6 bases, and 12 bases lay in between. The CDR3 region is CASSYSKLLTEQYF. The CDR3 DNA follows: TGTGCCAGCAGTTACTCGAAACTACTTACCGAGCAGTACTTC.